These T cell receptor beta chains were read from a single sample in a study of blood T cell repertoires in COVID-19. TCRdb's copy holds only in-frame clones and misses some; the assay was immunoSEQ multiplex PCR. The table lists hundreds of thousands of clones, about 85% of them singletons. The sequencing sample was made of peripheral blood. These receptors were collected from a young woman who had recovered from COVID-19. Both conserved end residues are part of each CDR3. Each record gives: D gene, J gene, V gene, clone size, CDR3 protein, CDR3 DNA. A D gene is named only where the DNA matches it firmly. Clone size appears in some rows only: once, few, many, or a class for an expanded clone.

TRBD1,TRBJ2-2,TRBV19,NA,CASSMDRTGELFF,TGTGCCAGTAGTATGGACAGGACCGGGGAGCTGTTTTTT
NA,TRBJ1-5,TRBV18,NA,CASSHFGQLNQPQHF,TGTGCCAGCTCACATTTTGGACAGCTCAATCAGCCCCAGCATTTT
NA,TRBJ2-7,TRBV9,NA,CASSTQIEPGEEQYF,TGTGCCAGCAGCACCCAGATAGAGCCAGGGGAGGAGCAGTACTTC
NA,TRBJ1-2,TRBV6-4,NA,CASSVDRGTGWLYGYTF,TGTGCCAGCAGTGTTGATCGGGGGACTGGGTGGCTCTATGGCTACACCTTC
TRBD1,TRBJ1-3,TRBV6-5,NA,CASSITPDRGDTIYF,TGTGCCAGCAGTATCACCCCGGACAGGGGGGACACCATATATTTT
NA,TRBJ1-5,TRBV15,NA,CATSRDVARSYSNQPQHF,TGTGCCACCAGCAGAGACGTGGCCAGAAGTTATAGCAATCAGCCCCAGCATTTT
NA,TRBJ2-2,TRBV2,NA,CASILQGTGELFF,TGTGCCAGCATCCTGCAGGGCACCGGGGAGCTGTTTTTT
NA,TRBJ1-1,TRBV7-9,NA,CASSFNSGTEAFF,TGTGCCAGCAGCTTTAACAGTGGAACTGAAGCTTTCTTT
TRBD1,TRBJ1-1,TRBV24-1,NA,CATSDDRDTEAFF,TGTGCCACCAGTGACGACAGGGACACTGAAGCTTTCTTT
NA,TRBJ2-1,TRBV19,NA,CASRRDSFRGEQFF,TGTGCCAGTAGGCGGGACAGCTTTCGTGGTGAGCAGTTCTTC
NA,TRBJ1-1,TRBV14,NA,CASSQESRMSRSTTEAFF,TGTGCCAGCAGCCAAGAATCCCGTATGAGCAGGTCCACCACTGAAGCTTTCTTT
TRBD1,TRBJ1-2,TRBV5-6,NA,CASSLVKGTEGAYGYTF,TGTGCCAGCAGCTTGGTAAAGGGCACAGAGGGGGCGTATGGCTACACCTTC
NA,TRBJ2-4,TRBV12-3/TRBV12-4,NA,CASRTSTFQYF,TGTGCCAGCAGAACGTCGACATTTCAGTACTTC
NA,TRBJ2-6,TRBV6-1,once,CASSELGGGANVLTF,TGTGCCAGCAGTGAACTGGGAGGTGGGGCCAACGTCCTGACTTTC
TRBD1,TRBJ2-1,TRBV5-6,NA,CASSSGQFSYNEQFF,TGTGCCAGCAGCTCGGGACAGTTCTCCTACAATGAGCAGTTCTTC
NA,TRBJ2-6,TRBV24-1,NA,CATSDADRTGANVLTF,TGTGCCACCAGTGATGCCGACAGGACTGGGGCCAACGTCCTGACTTTC
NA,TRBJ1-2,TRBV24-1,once,CATMNPGAGGYTF,TGTGCCACCATGAACCCCGGCGCGGGAGGCTACACCTTC
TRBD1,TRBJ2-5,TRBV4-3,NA,CASSQTGGYQETQYF,TGCGCCAGCAGCCAAACAGGGGGCTATCAAGAGACCCAGTACTTC
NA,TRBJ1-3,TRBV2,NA,CASTARQALSGNTIYF,TGTGCCAGCACCGCCCGACAGGCCCTCTCTGGAAACACCATATATTTT
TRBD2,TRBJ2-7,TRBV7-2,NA,CASSLALASGREQYF,TGTGCCAGCAGCTTAGCGCTGGCTAGCGGAAGAGAGCAGTACTTC
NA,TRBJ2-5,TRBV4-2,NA,CASSQEVLAQRQETQYF,TGTGCCAGCAGCCAAGAAGTCCTAGCGCAACGACAAGAGACCCAGTACTTC
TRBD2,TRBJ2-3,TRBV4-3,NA,CASSQLTGGGDTQYF,TGCGCCAGCAGCCAACTGACGGGAGGGGGAGATACGCAGTATTTT
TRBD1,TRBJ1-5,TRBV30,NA,CAWSTGVSNQPQHF,TGTGCCTGGAGTACAGGGGTTAGCAATCAGCCCCAGCATTTT
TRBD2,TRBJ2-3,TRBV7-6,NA,CASSPMLAGTDTQYF,TGTGCCAGCAGCCCCATGCTAGCGGGCACAGATACGCAGTATTTT
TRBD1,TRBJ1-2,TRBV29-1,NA,CSVEAGTGPRNGYTF,TGCAGCGTTGAAGCTGGGACAGGACCGAGAAATGGCTACACCTTC
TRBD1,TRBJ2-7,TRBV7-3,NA,CASSSGTGPFYEQYF,TGTGCCAGCAGCTCAGGGACAGGGCCCTTCTACGAGCAGTACTTC
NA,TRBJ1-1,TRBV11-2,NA,CASSLGLEQVEAFF,TGTGCCAGCAGCTTAGGCCTGGAACAGGTAGAAGCTTTCTTT
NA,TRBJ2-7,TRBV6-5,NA,CASSITGNSYEQYF,TGTGCCAGCAGTATTACGGGAAACTCCTACGAGCAGTACTTC
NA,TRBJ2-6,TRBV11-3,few,CASSSYDGATGANVLTF,TGTGCCAGCAGCTCCTACGACGGAGCCACTGGGGCCAACGTCCTGACTTTC
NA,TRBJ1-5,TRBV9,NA,CASSLQGYSNQPQHF,TGTGCCAGCAGCTTACAGGGATATAGCAATCAGCCCCAGCATTTT
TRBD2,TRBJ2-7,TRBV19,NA,CASSIAYGLAGGDEQYF,TGTGCCAGTAGTATAGCGTACGGACTAGCGGGAGGAGACGAGCAGTACTTC
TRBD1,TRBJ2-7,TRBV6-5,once,CASSYLGQGAYEQYF,TGTGCCAGCAGTTACCTTGGGCAGGGGGCTTACGAGCAGTACTTC
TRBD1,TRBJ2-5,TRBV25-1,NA,CASSEIQGAGETQYF,TGTGCCAGCAGTGAAATACAGGGGGCGGGGGAGACCCAGTACTTC
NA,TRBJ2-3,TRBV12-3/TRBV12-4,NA,CASSFSTQYF,TGTGCCAGCAGTTTCTCGACGCAGTATTTT
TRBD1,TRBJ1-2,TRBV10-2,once,CASNIQQGGTNGYTF,TGCGCCAGCAATATACAACAGGGGGGTACTAATGGCTACACCTTC
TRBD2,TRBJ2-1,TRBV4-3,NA,CASSQVTSGSYNEQFF,TGCGCCAGCAGCCAGGTGACTAGCGGATCCTACAATGAGCAGTTCTTC
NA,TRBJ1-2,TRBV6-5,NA,CATIADNYGYTF,TGTGCAACTATCGCCGATAACTATGGCTACACCTTC
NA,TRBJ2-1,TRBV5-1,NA,CASSLNGVLNNEQFF,TGCGCCAGCAGCTTGAACGGTGTGTTAAACAATGAGCAGTTCTTC
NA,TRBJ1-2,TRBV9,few,CASSLEETAHYGYTF,TGTGCCAGCAGCTTGGAAGAGACAGCTCACTATGGCTACACCTTC
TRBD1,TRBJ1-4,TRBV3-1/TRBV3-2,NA,CASTLFDRATNEKLFF,TGTGCCAGCACCCTGTTTGACAGGGCAACTAATGAAAAACTGTTTTTT
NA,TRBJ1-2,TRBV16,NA,CASSQSQGSRYGYTF,TGTGCCAGCAGCCAATCCCAGGGGTCCCGCTATGGCTACACCTTC
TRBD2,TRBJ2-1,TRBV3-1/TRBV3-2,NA,CASSHPSGWGKNEQFF,TGTGCCAGCAGCCATCCTAGCGGGTGGGGGAAAAATGAGCAGTTCTTC
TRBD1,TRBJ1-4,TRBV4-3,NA,CASSQTTGNEKLFF,TGCGCCAGCAGCCAAACGACAGGGAATGAAAAACTGTTTTTT
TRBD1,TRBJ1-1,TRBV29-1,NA,CSVVRQGRDTEAFF,TGCAGCGTTGTACGACAGGGGAGAGACACTGAAGCTTTCTTT
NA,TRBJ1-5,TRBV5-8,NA,CASSSGQFNQPQHF,TGTGCCAGCAGCTCTGGACAGTTTAATCAGCCCCAGCATTTT
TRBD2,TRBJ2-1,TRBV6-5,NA,CASRGSAGGYNEQFF,TGTGCCAGCCGGGGCAGCGCGGGAGGGTACAATGAGCAGTTCTTC
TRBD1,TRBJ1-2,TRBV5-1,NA,CASSLDGTANGYTF,TGCGCCAGCAGCTTGGACGGGACAGCTAATGGCTACACCTTC
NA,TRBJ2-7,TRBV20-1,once,CSASLSGTYEQYF,TGCAGTGCTAGTTTGAGCGGAACCTACGAGCAGTACTTC
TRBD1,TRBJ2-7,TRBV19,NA,CASSPGTGQSYEQYF,TGTGCCAGTAGCCCCGGGACAGGCCAATCCTACGAGCAGTACTTC
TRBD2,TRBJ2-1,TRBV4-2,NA,CASSHILAGGAYNEQFF,TGTGCCAGCAGCCATATTTTAGCGGGGGGGGCCTACAATGAGCAGTTCTTC
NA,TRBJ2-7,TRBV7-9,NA,CASSLELSSYEQYF,TGTGCCAGCAGCTTAGAACTGAGCTCCTACGAGCAGTACTTC
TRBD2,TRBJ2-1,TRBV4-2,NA,CASTQGGYNEQFF,TGTGCCAGCACCCAGGGAGGGTACAATGAGCAGTTCTTC
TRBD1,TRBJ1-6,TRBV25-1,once,CASSRQGDSPLHF,TGTGCCAGCAGTCGACAGGGGGATTCACCCCTCCACTTT
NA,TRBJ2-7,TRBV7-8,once,CASSLQTPRVYEQYF,TGTGCCAGCAGCTTACAGACACCCAGGGTCTACGAGCAGTACTTC
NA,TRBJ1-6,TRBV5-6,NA,CASSSRRDGSSYNSPLHF,TGTGCCAGCAGCTCCCGGCGGGACGGAAGCTCCTATAATTCACCCCTCCACTTT
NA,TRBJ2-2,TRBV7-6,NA,CASSSPGRKNTGELFF,TGTGCCAGCAGCTCCCCTGGGCGAAAAAACACCGGGGAGCTGTTTTTT
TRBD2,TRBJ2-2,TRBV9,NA,CASSPPPSGSRGNTGELFF,TGTGCCAGCAGCCCACCCCCTAGCGGGAGTAGGGGGAACACCGGGGAGCTGTTTTTT
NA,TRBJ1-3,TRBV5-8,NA,CASSARGEPGNTIYF,TGTGCCAGCAGCGCACGGGGGGAACCTGGAAACACCATATATTTT